The 16 T cell receptor beta chains below all came from one sample that was sequenced in a study of shared clonotypes between healthy human individuals. The data were produced by immunoSEQ multiplex PCR, yet TCRdb's version contains in-frame clones alone and is incomplete. This sample has under 650,000 clones, with 90% to 97% found just once. The specimen was naive CD4+ T cells sorted from blood. Stated subset: CD45RA+ positively selected. These receptors all stem from a woman under 40 in good health.

The V call is TRBV2, the J call TRBJ2-7; weak D call: TRBD2 (5 bases). With 10 bases removed from V and 4 bases from J, the gap between germline ends came to 14 bases. The CDR3 has 12 amino acids. Germline V gives CDR1 SNHLY, CDR2 FYNNEI. Here the CDR3 reads CATAPTSYEQYF. CDR3 in DNA: TGTGCCACCGCTCCCACTAGTTACGAGCAGTACTTC.

This chain uses TRBV21-1 with TRBJ2-1; TRBD2 was called by the table and not checked on the DNA. TRBV21-1 is reported as a pseudogene. This CDR3 has 20 amino acids. CDR3 coding DNA: TGTGCCAGCAGCAAACCGGGACTAGCGGGAGGCAATAGCTCCTACAATGAGCAGTTCTTC. Amino acids: CASSKPGLAGGNSSYNEQFF.

The rearrangement joins TRBV7-9 to TRBJ1-2; no reliable D call. Per the germline V gene, CDR1 is SEHNR and CDR2 is FQNEAQ (reference sequence). Trimming removed 5 bases at V and 7 bases at J, with 11 bases between. The CDR3 runs to 12 residues. CDR3 sequence: CASSIRETGYTF. In DNA form, the CDR3 reads TGTGCCAGCAGCATAAGAGAGACTGGCTACACCTTC. Based on the CDR3 plus reference TRBV7-9 and TRBJ1-2, the full variable domain is DTGVSQNPRHKITKRGQNVTFRCDPISEHNRLYWYRQTLGQGPEFLTYFQNEAQLEKSRLLSDRFSAERPKGSFSTLEIQRTEQGDSAMYLCASSIRETGYTFGSGTRLTVV.

CDR3 in amino acids: CASSFGTGVYDTQYF. The CDR3 bases are TGTGCCAGCAGCTTCGGGACAGGGGTCTATGATACGCAGTATTTT. This rearrangement joins TRBV7-7 to TRBJ2-3; TRBD1 matches 10 bases. CDR1 is SSHAT and CDR2 is FNYEAQ in the germline V gene (reference sequence). V shed 3 bases, J shed 6 bases, and the junction held 6 bases outside the gene matches. The CDR3 loop spans 15 amino acids.

With respect to this clone: The sample contains more than one DNA sequence encoding this CDR3. The chain carries TRBV28 and TRBJ1-1; TRBD1 matches at 7 bases. J was trimmed by 4 bases and V by 4 bases; bases with no gene match: 0. The CDR3 consists of 12 residues. Germline CDR1 MDHEN, CDR2 SYDVKM. CDR3 in DNA: TGTGCCAGCAGTTCAGGGGGCACTGAAGCTTTCTTT. It yields the protein CASSSGGTEAFF.

This clone was seen a few times. This sequence joins TRBV5-4 and TRBJ2-7; 7 bases align to TRBD1. This CDR3 spans 14 amino acids. Germline lookup yields CDR1 SGHNT and CDR2 YYREEE (reference sequence). Trimming removed 4 bases from V and 7 bases from J; junction bases left unmatched: 11. The CDR3 DNA sequence: TGTGCCAGCAGCCCGGACAGGTCGACGAGGGAGCAGTACTTC. Amino acids: CASSPDRSTREQYF.

V is TRBV28 and J is TRBJ1-4, with D possibly matching TRBD1 (5 bases). The germline V gene encodes CDR1 MDHEN and CDR2 SYDVKM. Trimming took off 5 bases at V and 10 bases at J, with 17 bases between the two ends. The CDR3 sequence is 14 residues long. The CDR3 region is CASSVGTAEGKLFF. CDR3 nucleotide sequence: TGTGCCAGCAGTGTCGGGACGGCTGAAGGAAAACTGTTTTTT.

J is TRBJ2-1 and V is TRBV7-6; D not resolved. The ends were cut back, 1 base at V and 1 base at J, with 8 bases in the middle. The CDR3 has 15 amino acids. CDR1 and CDR2 from the germline V gene are SGHVS and FNYEAQ. The CDR3 DNA is TGTGCCAGCAGCTTAGGTGCGCCTTCCTACAATGAGCAGTTCTTC. Amino acid sequence: CASSLGAPSYNEQFF.

This chain joins TRBV27 and TRBJ2-1; 10 positions agree with TRBD2. V gave up 5 bases and J gave up 4 bases; unmatched junction bases: 8. This CDR3 region has 16 residues. Germline CDR1 and CDR2: MNHEY and SMNVEV (reference sequence). The CDR3 nucleotides are TGTGCCAGCAGTCCGCTGGGACTAGCGAGTTACAATGAGCAGTTCTTC. It encodes CASSPLGLASYNEQFF.

The gene calls are TRBV6-5 and TRBJ2-1, with 8 bases aligning to TRBD2. The CDR3 is made up of 16 amino acids. CDR1 and CDR2 (germline): MNHEY, SVGAGI. The V segment lost 2 bases and the J segment 4 bases; nucleotides outside the gene matches: 7. CDR3 nucleotide sequence: TGTGCCAGCAGTTACGACAGTATAGCGGGGTACAATGAGCAGTTCTTC. This translates into CASSYDSIAGYNEQFF.

This sequence joins TRBV7-2 and TRBJ2-7; 11 bases align to TRBD1. The CDR3 is 14 residues long. The germline gives CDR1 SGHTA, CDR2 FQGNSA. The V and J ends lost 5 bases and 5 bases, in that order; junction bases with no gene match: 5. As DNA, the CDR3 is TGTGCCAGCAGCCTGGACAGGGGGCTGGACGAGCAGTACTTC. Translation gives CASSLDRGLDEQYF.

The chain couples TRBV16 to TRBJ2-2; unclear D gene. CDR1 and CDR2 (germline): KGHSY, FQNENV. The CDR3 sequence is 13 residues long. Trimming pared 4 bases from V and 2 bases from J, leaving 5 bases between. The CDR3: CASSLRNTGELFF. Written as DNA, the CDR3 is TGTGCCAGCAGCCTAAGAAACACCGGGGAGCTGTTTTTT.

V is TRBV30 and J is TRBJ2-5; D unclear. The last part of the DNA fits TRBJ2-7 better; the J call may be wrong. The germline V gene encodes CDR1 GTSNPN and CDR2 SVGIG (reference sequence). The CDR3 has 11 residues. CDR3 sequence reads: CAWSRGYEQYF. DNA for the CDR3: TGTGCCTGGAGTAGAGGCTACGAGCAGTACTTC.

This rearrangement joins TRBV19 to TRBJ2-7; 8 bases align to TRBD2. The CDR3 contains 15 residues. The germline V gene encodes CDR1 LNHDA and CDR2 SQIVND (reference sequence). The V segment lost 3 bases and the J segment 2 bases; nucleotides outside the gene matches: 6. As DNA, the CDR3 is TGTGCCAGTAGTATCAGTAGCGGGATCACCTACGAGCAGTACTTC. This translates into CASSISSGITYEQYF.

The rearrangement links TRBV10-3 to TRBJ2-7, with 11 bases matching TRBD1. The CDR3 extends over 15 amino acids. J was trimmed by 3 bases and V by 3 bases; bases with no gene match: 4. From germline, CDR1 is ENHRY and CDR2 SYGVKD. The CDR3: CAISDTGTGGYEQYF. As DNA, the CDR3 is TGTGCCATCAGTGACACCGGGACAGGGGGCTACGAGCAGTACTTC.

The chain has TRBV5-1 and TRBJ1-4, with 7 bases matching TRBD1. This CDR3 region has 14 residues. Unmatched junction bases numbered 6, after V lost 2 bases and J lost 8 bases. Germline lookup yields CDR1 SGHRS and CDR2 YFSETQ. CDR3 region: CASSLIGGNEKLFF. CDR3 bases: TGCGCCAGCAGCTTAATAGGGGGCAACGAAAAACTGTTTTTT.